Sequencing of this T cell receptor beta chain was carried out in a study of blood T cell repertoires in COVID-19. The assay was immunoSEQ multiplex PCR, and TCRdb's table has in-frame clones only and misses some. The top ten clones hold about 8.2% of a sample with approximately 500,000 clones, 70% to 90% of them seen once. In germline, CDR1 is MNHEY, CDR2 SVGAGI. Trimming shortened V by 9 bases and J by 1 base, and 9 bases separated the two germline ends. CDR3 length: 12 residues. With regard to this clone: The same CDR3 is also encoded by other DNA sequences in this sample.

Sequenced input: peripheral blood. The rearrangement uses TRBV6-5 and TRBJ1-1; TRBD1 might be the D (5 bases). The sequence derives from a woman aged 45-60 years with COVID-19, enrolled during active disease. The CDR3 sequence is CASSRGNTEAFF. Here the CDR3 DNA reads TGTGCCAGTTCAAGGGGGAACACTGAAGCTTTCTTT.